Each of the 16 T cell receptor beta chains below was sequenced from the same sample in a study of monozygotic twins with inflammatory bowel disease. No DNA is given; TCRdb re-called the 5' RACE reads and lists each CDR3 protein once. This sample lists approximately 400,000 distinct CDR3 sequences; its ten largest clones have 2.4%. The specimen sequenced was blood. The receptor set was obtained from a human donor with ulcerative colitis or Crohn's disease, or a healthy co-twin of an affected twin (not recorded which).

The chain employs TRBV12-3 or TRBV12-4 and TRBJ1-1; checking the TCRdb D call of TRBD1 is not possible without DNA. The CDR3 consists of 15 residues. CDR3 in amino acids: CASSLGPRQYTEAFF.

The V call is TRBV4-1, the J call TRBJ2-1; TCRdb gives TRBD1 as the D gene, but with no DNA this cannot be confirmed. The CDR3 consists of 17 residues. Per the germline V gene, CDR1 is MGHRA and CDR2 is YSYEKL. This CDR3 is CASSQGGTGGGYNEQFF.

The chain employs TRBV12-3 or TRBV12-4 and TRBJ1-1; TCRdb's D call of TRBD1 is untestable without DNA. There are 16 residues in the CDR3. The CDR3: CASSSPTGRFNTEAFF.

The chain is built from TRBV27 and TRBJ2-2; TCRdb's D call, TRBD1, is unchecked because there is no DNA. Per germline, CDR1 MNHEY and CDR2 SMNVEV (reference sequence). CDR3 length: 15 amino acids. The CDR3 protein is CASSPYGTVTGELFF.

V gene TRBV6-5 combines with J gene TRBJ1-4; TCRdb gives TRBD1 as the D gene, but with no DNA this cannot be confirmed. Germline CDR1 reads MNHEY; CDR2 reads SVGAGI. The CDR3 length is 13 residues. The CDR3 sequence is CASSSGQLEKLFF.

This sequence joins TRBV7-2 and TRBJ2-7. CDR3 length: 15 amino acids. Germline V gene data show CDR1 as SGHTA and CDR2 as FQGNSA. The CDR3 here is CASSFRLAGTYEQYF.

The rearrangement links TRBV4-2 to TRBJ2-2; no DNA is available, so the TRBD1 call from TCRdb remains unchecked. Looked up from germline, CDR1 is LGHNA and CDR2 is YNFKEQ. The CDR3 has 14 amino acids. CDR3 residues: CASGEQGDTGELFF.

The V gene is TRBV23-1, the J gene TRBJ2-7. TRBV23-1 is designated an ORF whose function remains uncertain. The CDR3 has 15 amino acids. The CDR3 region is CASSQWTPYSYEQYF.

The V call is TRBV15, the J call TRBJ2-7; the TRBD1 assignment by TCRdb is unverifiable without DNA. CDR3 length: 15 amino acids. Germline CDR1 LNHNV, CDR2 YYDKDF (reference sequence). CDR3 sequence reads: CATSRDHRATYEQYF.

The rearrangement joins TRBV6-5 to TRBJ2-5; TCRdb lists TRBD1, though no DNA is available to test this call. Germline CDR1 MNHEY, CDR2 SVGAGI. The CDR3 has 13 amino acids. This CDR3 is CASRLTGFQTQYF.

The V gene is TRBV6-2 or TRBV6-3, the J gene TRBJ2-1; TCRdb's D call of TRBD1 is untestable without DNA. The CDR3 covers 15 residues. The germline gives CDR1 MNHEY, CDR2 SVGEGT. CDR3 sequence: CASSPDRPTYNEQFF.

The J gene is TRBJ2-2, the V gene TRBV24-1. The germline V gene encodes CDR1 KGHDR and CDR2 SFDVKD. The CDR3 is 14 amino acids. The CDR3 spells CATSDPVNTGELFF.

CDR3 sequence: CASSQERVYNSPHHF. The chain carries TRBV3-1 and TRBJ1-6. This CDR3 spans 15 amino acids. Germline CDR1 reads LGHDT; CDR2 reads YNNKEL (reference sequence).

CDR3 protein: CASSEDDRGRAVTYNEQFF. The rearrangement links TRBV25-1 to TRBJ2-1; there is no DNA to check the TCRdb D call of TRBD1. The length of the CDR3 is 19 residues. From germline, CDR1 is MGHDK and CDR2 SYGVNS.

This sequence joins TRBV3-1 and TRBJ1-5. This CDR3 is 13 amino acids long. The germline gives CDR1 LGHDT, CDR2 YNNKEL (reference sequence). The CDR3 spells CASSQRGGQPQHF.

J is TRBJ2-1 and V is TRBV7-3; the TRBD1 assignment by TCRdb is unverifiable without DNA. The CDR3 runs to 15 residues. The V gene's germline CDR1 is SGHTA and CDR2 FQGTGA. CDR3 sequence: CASSRYGGPYNEQFF.